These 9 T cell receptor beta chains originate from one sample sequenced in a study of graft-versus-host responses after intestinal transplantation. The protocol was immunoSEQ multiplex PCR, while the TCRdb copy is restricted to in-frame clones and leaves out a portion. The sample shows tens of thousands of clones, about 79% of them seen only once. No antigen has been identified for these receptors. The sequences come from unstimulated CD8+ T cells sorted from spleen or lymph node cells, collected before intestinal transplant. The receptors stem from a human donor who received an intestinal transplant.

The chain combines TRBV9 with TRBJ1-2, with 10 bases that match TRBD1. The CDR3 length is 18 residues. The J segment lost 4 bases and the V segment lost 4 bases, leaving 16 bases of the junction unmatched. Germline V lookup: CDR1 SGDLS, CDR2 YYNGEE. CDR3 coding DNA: TGTGCCAGCAGCCCCCTTTACTCCGGGACAGGGGCGGGCTATGGCTACACCTTC. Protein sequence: CASSPLYSGTGAGYGYTF.

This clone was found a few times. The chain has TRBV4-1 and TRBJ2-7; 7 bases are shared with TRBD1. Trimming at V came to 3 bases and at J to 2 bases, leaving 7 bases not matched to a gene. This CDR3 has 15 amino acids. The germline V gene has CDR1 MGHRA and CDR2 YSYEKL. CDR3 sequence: CASSHSPTGTYEQYF. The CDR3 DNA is TGCGCCAGCAGCCATTCCCCGACAGGGACCTACGAGCAGTACTTC.

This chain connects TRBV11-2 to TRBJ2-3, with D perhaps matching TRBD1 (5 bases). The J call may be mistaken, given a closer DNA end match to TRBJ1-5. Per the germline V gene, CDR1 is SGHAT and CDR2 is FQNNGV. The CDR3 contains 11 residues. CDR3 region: CASSLAQGQHF. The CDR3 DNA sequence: TGTGCCAGCAGCTTAGCCCAGGGACAGCATTTT.

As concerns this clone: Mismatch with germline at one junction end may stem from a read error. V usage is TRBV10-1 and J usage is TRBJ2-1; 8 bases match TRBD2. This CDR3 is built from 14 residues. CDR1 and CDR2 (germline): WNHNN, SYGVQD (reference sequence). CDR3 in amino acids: CASSYGRAYDEQFF. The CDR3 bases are TGCGCCAGCAGTTACGGGAGGGCCTACGATGAGCAGTTCTTC.

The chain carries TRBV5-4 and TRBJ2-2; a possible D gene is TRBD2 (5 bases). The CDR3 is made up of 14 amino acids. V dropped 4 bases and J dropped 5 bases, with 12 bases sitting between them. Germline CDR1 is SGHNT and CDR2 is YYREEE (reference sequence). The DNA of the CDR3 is TGTGCCAGCAGCCACTCGCGGGTTACCGGGGAGCTGTTTTTT. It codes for CASSHSRVTGELFF.

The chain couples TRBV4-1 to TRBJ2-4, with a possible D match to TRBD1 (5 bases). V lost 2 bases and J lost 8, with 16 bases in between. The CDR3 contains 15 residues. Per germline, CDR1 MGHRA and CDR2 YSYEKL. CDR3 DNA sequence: TGCGCCAGCAGCCAAACCCCCGCCACAGGCGACATTCAGTACTTC. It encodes CASSQTPATGDIQYF.

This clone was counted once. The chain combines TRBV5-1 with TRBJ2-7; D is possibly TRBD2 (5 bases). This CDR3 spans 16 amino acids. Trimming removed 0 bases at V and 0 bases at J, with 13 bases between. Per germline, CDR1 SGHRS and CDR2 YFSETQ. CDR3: CASSLALIRGSYEQYF. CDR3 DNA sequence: TGCGCCAGCAGCTTGGCCCTGATTCGGGGCTCCTACGAGCAGTACTTC.

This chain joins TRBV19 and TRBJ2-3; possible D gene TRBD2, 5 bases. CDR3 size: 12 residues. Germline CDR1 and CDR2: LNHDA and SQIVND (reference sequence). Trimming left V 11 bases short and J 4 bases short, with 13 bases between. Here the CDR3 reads CARRAGSDTQYF. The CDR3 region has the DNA TGTGCCCGCCGGGCGGGTTCAGATACGCAGTATTTT.

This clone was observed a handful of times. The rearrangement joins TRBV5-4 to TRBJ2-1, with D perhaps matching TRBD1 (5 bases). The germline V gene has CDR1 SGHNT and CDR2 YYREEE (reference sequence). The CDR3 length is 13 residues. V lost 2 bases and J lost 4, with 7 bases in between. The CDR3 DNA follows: TGTGCCAGCAGCTTAGACAGTTACAATGAGCAGTTCTTC. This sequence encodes CASSLDSYNEQFF.